These 20 T cell receptor beta chains share one sample of origin, sequenced in a study of blood T cell repertoires in COVID-19. Using immunoSEQ multiplex PCR, the repertoire was profiled, and TCRdb retains in-frame clones only, with some absent. The sample lists 150,000 to 200,000 clones, around three quarters occurring once. The sequencing sample was made of peripheral blood. These receptors were collected from a man between 60 and 75 years old with acute or convalescent COVID-19.

The chain uses TRBV2 and TRBJ1-2; no reliable D call. The CDR3 has 17 residues. Germline V gene sequence: CDR1 SNHLY, CDR2 FYNNEI. The ends were cut back, 4 bases at V and 1 base at J, with 19 bases in the middle. CDR3 DNA sequence: TGTGCCAGCAGTGTGGCCCGCCGGATGCAGGATAACTATGGCTACACCTTC. This sequence encodes CASSVARRMQDNYGYTF. The whole variable domain, filled in from reference TRBV2 and TRBJ1-2, reads EPEVTQTPSHQVTQMGQEVILRCVPISNHLYFYWYRQILGQKVEFLVSFYNNEISEKSEIFDDQFSVERPDGSNFTLKIRSTKLEDSAMYFCASSVARRMQDNYGYTFGSGTRLTVV.

The rearrangement uses TRBV10-2 and TRBJ1-2; TRBD1 matches 10 bases. This CDR3 has 18 residues. Germline loops: CDR1 WSHSY, CDR2 SAAADI. J gave up 1 base and V 1 base, and 9 bases lay outside the gene matches. CDR3: CASSEFGTGDNRNYGYTF. The CDR3 coding sequence is TGCGCCAGCAGTGAGTTCGGGACAGGGGATAATCGTAACTATGGCTACACCTTC.

The V and J genes are TRBV6-5 and TRBJ2-7, with 12 bases identical to TRBD1. The CDR3 length is 15 residues. J was trimmed by 3 bases and V by 6 bases; bases with no gene match: 6. The germline V gene encodes CDR1 MNHEY and CDR2 SVGAGI. The DNA of the CDR3 is TGTGCCAGCAGCCAGGGGACAGGGGGCCTCTACGAGCAGTACTTC. Translation gives CASSQGTGGLYEQYF.

There are a few counts of this clone. This chain joins TRBV4-2 and TRBJ2-3, with a possible D match to TRBD2 (5 bases). The length of the CDR3 is 14 residues. Looked up from germline, CDR1 is LGHNA and CDR2 is YNFKEQ. V dropped 2 bases and J dropped 6 bases, with 12 bases sitting between them. This CDR3 reads CASSQNPGVDTQYF. DNA of the CDR3: TGTGCCAGCAGCCAAAACCCCGGGGTGGATACGCAGTATTTT.

The V gene is TRBV27, the J gene TRBJ2-1, with 9 bases that match TRBD1. The CDR3 length is 16 residues. The germline gives CDR1 MNHEY, CDR2 SMNVEV (reference sequence). The trim removed 5 bases at V and 7 bases at J, leaving 12 bases unmatched. The CDR3 is CASSLHRTGVGNEQFF. The CDR3 nucleotides read TGTGCCAGCAGTCTCCACCGGACAGGGGTGGGGAATGAGCAGTTCTTC.

The genes are TRBV30 and TRBJ1-2; 7 bases are a match to TRBD1. This CDR3 is 13 amino acids long. V was pared by 0 bases and J by 4 bases, with 2 bases of the junction left unmatched. The germline gives CDR1 GTSNPN, CDR2 SVGIG (reference sequence). The CDR3 nucleotides are TGTGCCTGGAGTGTACAGGGGATCTATGGCTACACCTTC. This translates into CAWSVQGIYGYTF.

The chain uses TRBV27 and TRBJ2-2, with D maybe TRBD2 (5 bases). The CDR3 loop spans 13 amino acids. Trimming pared 3 bases from V and 7 bases from J, leaving 9 bases between. Per germline, CDR1 MNHEY and CDR2 SMNVEV (reference sequence). The CDR3 DNA is TGTGCCAGCAGTTTCAGCGGAAGCGGGGAGCTGTTTTTT. Protein sequence: CASSFSGSGELFF.

This chain joins TRBV6-6 and TRBJ2-7; D gene ambiguous. Germline V lookup: CDR1 MNHNY, CDR2 SVGAGI (reference sequence). The V end lost 0 bases, the J end lost 6 bases, and 12 bases lay between the germline ends. This CDR3 has 14 residues. CDR3 protein: CASSYSNTSPEQYF. In DNA form, the CDR3 reads TGTGCCAGCAGTTACTCGAACACGTCCCCCGAGCAGTACTTC.

This clone was seen only a few times. The chain couples TRBV15 to TRBJ1-1, with D possibly being TRBD1 (6 bases). The CDR3 is made up of 12 amino acids. V was pared by 3 bases and J by 8 bases, with 10 bases between. CDR1 and CDR2 (germline): LNHNV, YYDKDF (reference sequence). The CDR3 loop is CATSRLDREAFF. CDR3 sequence (DNA): TGTGCCACCAGCAGGTTGGACAGAGAAGCTTTCTTT.

This sequence joins TRBV10-1 and TRBJ2-7; a weak D match, TRBD1 (5 bases). The germline gives CDR1 WNHNN, CDR2 SYGVQD (reference sequence). The CDR3 has 14 residues. V lost 0 bases, J lost 3 bases, and 9 bases lay in between. CDR3 DNA: TGCGCCAGCAGTGAGTCTTCAGGGATCTACGAGCAGTACTTC. Its translation: CASSESSGIYEQYF.

Of note for this clone: In the same sample, other DNA sequences code for this CDR3. The chain uses TRBV5-6 and TRBJ1-2; 7 bases line up with TRBD1. This CDR3 region has 12 residues. CDR1 is SGHDT, CDR2 YYEEEE, per germline. The trim removed 2 bases at V and 7 bases at J, leaving 2 bases unmatched. CDR3 sequence: CASSFRQGGYTF. The CDR3, as DNA: TGTGCCAGCAGCTTTAGACAGGGTGGCTACACCTTC.

The chain joins TRBV6-2 or TRBV6-3 to TRBJ1-1; D gene unclear. Trimming cost V 0 bases and J 2 bases, with 4 bases left between them. CDR3 length equals 13 residues. Germline loops: CDR1 MNHEY, CDR2 SVGEGT. CDR3 amino acids: CASSYSANTEAFF. In nucleotides, the CDR3 is TGTGCCAGCAGTTACTCGGCCAACACTGAAGCTTTCTTT.

V gene TRBV30 combines with J gene TRBJ2-5, with D tentatively TRBD1 (5 bases). Trimming removed 1 base from V and 5 bases from J, with 20 bases in between. This CDR3 is 16 amino acids long. The germline V gene has CDR1 GTSNPN and CDR2 SVGIG (reference sequence). CDR3 amino acids: CAWSADSAGLRETQYF. The CDR3, as DNA: TGTGCCTGGAGTGCCGACAGCGCCGGCCTACGGGAGACCCAGTACTTC.

The rearrangement links TRBV7-8 to TRBJ2-7; 13 bases agree with TRBD2. With 1 base clipped from V and 0 bases from J, the junction kept 9 bases outside the gene matches. CDR3 length: 19 amino acids. Germline assignment: CDR1 SGHVS and CDR2 FQNEAQ. The CDR3 loop reads CASSLVGLAGPQLSYEQYF. CDR3 in DNA: TGTGCCAGCAGCTTAGTGGGACTAGCGGGGCCACAGCTCTCCTACGAGCAGTACTTC.

The V gene is TRBV25-1, the J gene TRBJ2-3, with TRBD1 matching 9 bases. Trimming took 8 bases from V and 10 from J; bases not matched to a gene: 13. Germline V lookup: CDR1 MGHDK, CDR2 SYGVNS. The CDR3 length is 14 residues. The CDR3: CASGKGTGNFAQYF. The CDR3 coding sequence is TGTGCCAGCGGGAAGGGGACAGGGAATTTTGCGCAGTATTTT.

The V call is TRBV10-3, the J call TRBJ1-6; D call uncertain. Germline CDR1 is ENHRY and CDR2 is SYGVKD. V lost 3 bases to trimming and J lost 8 bases, with 8 bases between them. CDR3 length: 13 residues. The CDR3 here is CAISDPADSPLHF. CDR3 coding DNA: TGTGCCATCAGTGACCCGGCGGATTCACCCCTCCACTTT.

The chain carries TRBV4-3 and TRBJ2-7; 9 nucleotides agree with TRBD1. The CDR3 has 15 residues. Trimming cost V 4 bases and J 1 base; bases outside gene matches: 5. Germline CDR1 LGHNA, CDR2 YSLEER. This CDR3 is CASSRLTGGSYEQYF. CDR3 sequence (DNA): TGCGCCAGCAGCCGACTGACAGGGGGTTCCTACGAGCAGTACTTC.

The chain is built from TRBV11-2 and TRBJ2-3, with TRBD1 matching 8 bases. With V trimmed by 4 bases and J by 4 bases, 4 bases remained unmatched. The CDR3 totals 14 residues. The germline V gene has CDR1 SGHAT and CDR2 FQNNGV. The CDR3 region is CASSSMDRADTQYF. For the CDR3, the DNA is TGTGCCAGCAGCTCGATGGACAGGGCAGATACGCAGTATTTT.

This clone is a singleton in its sample. This chain joins TRBV7-3 and TRBJ1-1, with D perhaps TRBD1 (5 bases). V was trimmed by 5 bases and J by 2 bases, leaving 15 bases between them. This CDR3 spans 15 amino acids. Per the germline V gene, CDR1 is SGHTA and CDR2 is FQGTGA. The CDR3 protein is CASSRGAGFNTEAFF. CDR3 in DNA: TGTGCCAGCAGCCGAGGGGCGGGATTCAACACTGAAGCTTTCTTT.

This sequence joins TRBV7-8 and TRBJ1-4, with 10 bases that match TRBD1. The CDR3 spans 16 residues. J was trimmed by 10 bases and V by 1 base; bases with no gene match: 9. In germline, CDR1 is SGHVS, CDR2 FQNEAQ. Written as DNA, the CDR3 is TGTGCCAGCAGCTTAGGATTCGGGACAGGGGACGGAAAACTGTTTTTT. This encodes CASSLGFGTGDGKLFF.